The sequence of this TCR beta chain was determined in a study of OX40 agonist ivuxolimab in advanced cancers. Overall study: Patients were infused with ivuxolimab every 2 weeks at 0.01 to 10 mg/kg.

Assay used: immunoSEQ multiplex PCR; TCRdb lists only in-frame clones, some missing. The data show approximately 59,000 clones, around 81% seen once. The CDR3 covers 14 residues. Germline loops: CDR1 SGHVS, CDR2 FQNEAQ. J gave up 2 bases and V 4 bases, and 3 bases lay outside the gene matches. The sequence derives from an adult with an advanced solid tumor such as melanoma, head and neck, liver or kidney cancer. V is TRBV7-8 and J is TRBJ2-5, with 8 positions matching TRBD1. Sequencing used CD4+ or CD8+ T cells sorted from blood, obtained in a trial of the OX40 agonist ivuxolimab. The CDR3 DNA follows: TGTGCCAGCAGCTCCGGACAGGGACAAGAGACCCAGTACTTC. This sequence encodes CASSSGQGQETQYF.